Each of the 32 T cell receptor beta chains below was sequenced from the same sample in a study of blood T cell repertoires in COVID-19. Libraries were prepared by immunoSEQ multiplex PCR; TCRdb keeps only in-frame clonotypes and omits some of them. The sample consists of under 300,000 clones, around 87% of them appearing once. The material sequenced was peripheral blood. These receptors came from a woman in her sixties or seventies with active or convalescent COVID-19.

V gene TRBV9 combines with J gene TRBJ1-4, with D maybe TRBD1 (5 bases). The germline V gene encodes CDR1 SGDLS and CDR2 YYNGEE. The CDR3 is 14 amino acids. The V end was cut by 4 bases, the J end by 5 bases, with 12 bases between. The CDR3, as DNA: TGTGCCAGCAGCCCCCGGACATGGAATGAAAAACTGTTTTTT. Translated: CASSPRTWNEKLFF.

The chain employs TRBV18 and TRBJ1-5; 7 nucleotides match TRBD1. Per the germline V gene, CDR1 is KGHSH and CDR2 is LQKENI. CDR3 length: 14 residues. Germline trimming cut 6 bases from V and 4 bases from J; bases unmatched to any gene: 6. CDR3 sequence (DNA): TGTGCCAGCTCCCGACAGGACAGGAATCAGCCCCAGCATTTT. It is translated as CASSRQDRNQPQHF. Full variable domain (outside the CDR3, taken from reference TRBV18 and TRBJ1-5): NAGVMQNPRHLVRRRGQEARLRCSPMKGHSHVYWYRQLPEEGLKFMVYLQKENIIDESGMPKERFSAEFPKEGPSILRIQQVVRGDSAAYFCASSRQDRNQPQHFGDGTRLSIL.

The V gene is TRBV5-8, the J gene TRBJ1-3; D might be TRBD1 (6 bases). Per germline, CDR1 SGHTS and CDR2 YDEGEE. V was shortened by 2 bases and J by 3 bases, with 15 bases between the two germline ends. The CDR3 spans 16 residues. The CDR3 coding sequence is TGTGCCAGCAGCTTTCAACTTGGGGGCCTTGGAAACACCATATATTTT. Protein product: CASSFQLGGLGNTIYF.

In its sample, this clone was seen once. This chain links TRBV24-1 with TRBJ2-3; 11 bases are shared with TRBD1. Losses at the gene ends were 7 bases for V and 5 bases for J; bases not matched to a gene: 1. The germline V gene encodes CDR1 KGHDR and CDR2 SFDVKD. The CDR3 runs to 13 residues. The CDR3 protein is CATRGQGGDTQYF. The CDR3 DNA follows: TGTGCCACCAGGGGACAGGGGGGAGATACGCAGTATTTT.

The chain recombines TRBV14 with TRBJ2-3, with D maybe TRBD2 (6 bases). The CDR3 length is 19 residues. Germline values: CDR1 SGHDN, CDR2 FVKESK. Deletions cut 3 bases from V and 4 bases from J, with 26 bases between. The CDR3 is CASSHPPSGPRTGADTQYF. CDR3 DNA: TGTGCCAGCAGCCACCCCCCCAGCGGGCCTAGGACGGGAGCAGATACGCAGTATTTT.

This clone came up a few times. The chain is built from TRBV15 and TRBJ1-5, with 10 nucleotides matching TRBD1. CDR1 and CDR2 from the germline V gene are LNHNV and YYDKDF (reference sequence). V gave up 2 bases and J gave up 4 bases; unmatched junction bases: 2. The CDR3 contains 15 residues. The CDR3 spells CATSRRTGGNQPQHF. In nucleotides, the CDR3 is TGTGCCACCAGCAGAAGGACAGGGGGGAATCAGCCCCAGCATTTT.

For this clone: Other DNA sequences in the sample encode the same CDR3. The chain joins TRBV7-9 to TRBJ1-1; TRBD1 aligns across 7 bases. This CDR3 contains 14 residues. Germline V gene sequence: CDR1 SEHNR, CDR2 FQNEAQ (reference sequence). Trimming took 1 base from V and 2 from J; bases not matched to a gene: 1. CDR3 coding DNA: TGTGCCAGCAGCTTAGGACAGGGAAACACTGAAGCTTTCTTT. As protein: CASSLGQGNTEAFF.

CDR3 nucleotides: TGTGCCAGCAAAGGAGGTAGCAATCAGCCCCAGCATTTT. Protein product: CASKGGSNQPQHF. The rearrangement links TRBV6-5 to TRBJ1-5, with D hard to call. CDR1 and CDR2 (germline): MNHEY, SVGAGI. Trimming stripped 7 bases from V and 0 bases from J, with 7 bases between. The CDR3 sequence is 13 residues long.

The rearrangement joins TRBV19 to TRBJ2-3; 13 bases match TRBD2. This CDR3 spans 18 amino acids. Looked up from germline, CDR1 is LNHDA and CDR2 is SQIVND (reference sequence). With V trimmed by 4 bases and J by 0 bases, 7 bases remained unmatched. The CDR3 nucleotides read TGTGCCAGTAGTACACTAGCGGGGGGGACTACTAGCACAGATACGCAGTATTTT. It is translated as CASSTLAGGTTSTDTQYF.

The chain uses TRBV20-1 and TRBJ2-7, with 11 bases matching TRBD2. Germline V CDR1 and CDR2: DFQATT, SNEGSKA (reference sequence). This CDR3 spans 13 amino acids. Losses at the gene ends were 3 bases for V and 4 bases for J; bases not matched to a gene: 2. The CDR3 bases are TGCAGTGCTAGTAGACTAGCGGGGTACGAGCAGTACTTC. Translating gives CSASRLAGYEQYF.

This chain joins TRBV18 and TRBJ2-5; 9 bases align to TRBD1. V lost 3 bases to trimming and J lost 5 bases; unmatched junction nucleotides: 4. The germline V gene has CDR1 KGHSH and CDR2 LQKENI. The CDR3 totals 14 residues. CDR3 nucleotide sequence: TGTGCCAGCTCACCGGTAGGACAGGGGGAGACCCAGTACTTC. Its translation is CASSPVGQGETQYF.

The rearrangement links TRBV10-2 to TRBJ2-7; 10 positions agree with TRBD1. Germline lookup yields CDR1 WSHSY and CDR2 SAAADI. This CDR3 has 15 amino acids. The ends lost 5 bases at V and 0 bases at J; junction bases unmatched: 4. In DNA form, the CDR3 reads TGCGCCAGCAGTCCGCGGACAGGGGGCTCCTACGAGCAGTACTTC. Translation: CASSPRTGGSYEQYF.

The J gene is TRBJ2-1, the V gene TRBV6-5; D is undetermined. Per germline, CDR1 MNHEY and CDR2 SVGAGI. This CDR3 region has 11 residues. Trimming cost V 6 bases and J 9 bases, with 9 bases left between them. CDR3 bases: TGTGCCAGCAGGGTGACTCTTGAGCAGTTCTTC. It codes for CASRVTLEQFF.

The chain carries TRBV6-2 or TRBV6-3 and TRBJ2-7, with TRBD2 matching 16 bases. Trimming took 5 bases from V and 0 from J; bases not matched to a gene: 4. CDR3 length equals 17 residues. CDR1 is MNHEY and CDR2 is SVGEGT in the germline V gene. CDR3 in DNA: TGTGCCAGCAGTACGGGACTAGCGGGGGGGATCTCCTACGAGCAGTACTTC. Residues: CASSTGLAGGISYEQYF.

The chain employs TRBV29-1 and TRBJ2-7; TRBD1 aligns across 9 bases. Germline V gene data show CDR1 as SQVTM and CDR2 as ANQGSEA. The CDR3 spans 16 residues. V lost 1 base to trimming and J lost 3 bases; unmatched junction nucleotides: 10. Written as DNA, the CDR3 is TGCAGCGTTGAAGGCAGGTCAGAGGACAGGGGCTACGAGCAGTACTTC. It codes for CSVEGRSEDRGYEQYF.

The gene calls are TRBV27 and TRBJ1-1, with D possibly matching TRBD1 (5 bases). V lost 5 bases and J lost 1, with 8 bases in between. CDR3 size: 13 residues. Germline CDR1 reads MNHEY; CDR2 reads SMNVEV (reference sequence). CDR3 sequence: CASSGRGNTEAFF. CDR3 bases: TGTGCCAGCAGTGGGAGGGGGAACACTGAAGCTTTCTTT.

The rearrangement joins TRBV7-8 to TRBJ2-7; 10 nucleotides align to TRBD1. CDR1 and CDR2 (germline): SGHVS, FQNEAQ. With 5 bases clipped from V and 3 bases from J, the junction kept 7 bases outside the gene matches. The CDR3 loop spans 15 amino acids. CDR3 in DNA: TGTGCCAGCAGCCCAGGCGGGACAGGGGTCTACGAGCAGTACTTC. The encoded protein is CASSPGGTGVYEQYF.

This clone was detected once. The chain is built from TRBV23-1 and TRBJ2-4; possibly TRBD2 for D (6 bases). TRBV23-1 falls under the ORF class, with uncertain function. The CDR3 sequence is 17 residues long. The V and J ends lost 0 bases and 0 bases respectively, with 12 bases between them. Written as DNA, the CDR3 is TGCGCCAGCAGTCAATCGAAGGAGGGATTAGCCAAAAACATTCAGTACTTC. It specifies CASSQSKEGLAKNIQYF.

The chain has TRBV15 and TRBJ1-1; tentatively, D is TRBD1 (5 bases). The CDR3 is 15 residues long. Trimming stripped 2 bases from V and 4 bases from J, with 14 bases between. Germline V gene lookup returns CDR1 LNHNV and CDR2 YYDKDF (reference sequence). CDR3 nucleotide sequence: TGTGCCACCAGCAGACCAGGGATGGGGGGCACTGAAGCTTTCTTT. Translated: CATSRPGMGGTEAFF.

This chain joins TRBV4-3 and TRBJ2-5; perhaps TRBD2 as D (6 bases). CDR1 LGHNA and CDR2 YSLEER come from the germline V gene. The V end lost 2 bases, the J end lost 4 bases, and 20 bases lay between the germline ends. CDR3 length: 17 residues. CDR3 amino acids: CASSQRTRRGFPETQYF. Written as DNA, the CDR3 is TGCGCCAGCAGCCAAAGAACTCGGAGGGGTTTCCCAGAGACCCAGTACTTC.

In this sample, this clone turned up a few times. The rearrangement joins TRBV5-1 to TRBJ2-5; D perhaps matches TRBD2 (6 bases). Trimming pared 4 bases from V and 4 bases from J, leaving 11 bases between. The CDR3 is made up of 13 amino acids. Germline values: CDR1 SGHRS, CDR2 YFSETQ. The CDR3 nucleotides are TGCGCCAGCAGCCTGGGGCGGGGAGAGACCCAGTACTTC. This gives the protein CASSLGRGETQYF.

In regard to this clone: The sample contains more than one DNA sequence encoding this CDR3. The chain couples TRBV5-4 to TRBJ1-5, with no clear D. The V gene's germline CDR1 is SGHNT and CDR2 YYREEE (reference sequence). Trimming took off 1 base at V and 4 bases at J, with 9 bases between the two ends. This CDR3 spans 14 amino acids. The CDR3 sequence is CASSLSGGNQPQHF. For the CDR3, the DNA is TGTGCCAGCAGCTTGAGTGGCGGAAATCAGCCCCAGCATTTT.

The chain recombines TRBV27 with TRBJ1-5, with 8 bases matching TRBD1. Trimming took 5 bases from V and 1 from J; bases not matched to a gene: 7. The CDR3 loop spans 16 amino acids. Germline loops: CDR1 MNHEY, CDR2 SMNVEV (reference sequence). In DNA, the CDR3 is TGTGCCAGCAGTGCCGGGACAGGAGGAAGCAATCAGCCCCAGCATTTT. Its protein product is CASSAGTGGSNQPQHF.

The V gene is TRBV7-8, the J gene TRBJ1-1, with 9 positions matching TRBD1. The junction had 14 bases not matched to a gene; V was cut back by 5 bases and J by 10 bases. Germline loops: CDR1 SGHVS, CDR2 FQNEAQ. The length of the CDR3 is 15 residues. The CDR3 sequence: CASSILLMGQGAAFF. CDR3 nucleotide sequence: TGTGCCAGCAGCATACTACTCATGGGACAGGGAGCAGCTTTCTTT.

The chain has TRBV2 and TRBJ2-2; D unresolved. Deletions cut 4 bases from V and 0 bases from J, with 3 bases between. This CDR3 region has 13 residues. Germline loops: CDR1 SNHLY, CDR2 FYNNEI. The CDR3 DNA reads TGTGCCAGCAGTGCAACGAACACCGGGGAGCTGTTTTTT. It is translated as CASSATNTGELFF.

The J gene is TRBJ1-3, the V gene TRBV19, with D tentatively TRBD1 (6 bases). The V gene's germline CDR1 is LNHDA and CDR2 SQIVND (reference sequence). This CDR3 region has 14 residues. The germline V and J ends were trimmed by 10 bases and 0 bases, with 13 bases remaining between them. In nucleotides, the CDR3 is TGTGCCACTCAGGGGCGTGACTCTGGAAACACCATATATTTT. Translation gives CATQGRDSGNTIYF.

J is TRBJ1-6 and V is TRBV6-6; D not resolved. The ends were cut back, 0 bases at V and 8 bases at J, with 8 bases in the middle. This CDR3 region has 14 residues. Germline V gene data show CDR1 as MNHNY and CDR2 as SVGAGI (reference sequence). The DNA for the CDR3 is TGTGCCAGCAGTTACTCGCGTGATTATTCACCCCTCCACTTT. It encodes CASSYSRDYSPLHF.

This clone appeared a few times. The chain links TRBV7-3 to TRBJ1-6; TRBD1 aligns across 9 bases. CDR3 length: 16 residues. The junction had 4 bases not matched to a gene; V was cut back by 0 bases and J by 7 bases. Germline CDR1 is SGHTA and CDR2 is FQGTGA. The CDR3 DNA sequence: TGTGCCAGCAGCTTAACCTCCGGGACAGGGAATTCACCCCTCCACTTT. As protein: CASSLTSGTGNSPLHF. The whole variable domain, remainder taken from reference TRBV7-3 and TRBJ1-6, is GAGVSQTPSNKVTEKGKYVELRCDPISGHTALYWYRQSLGQGPEFLIYFQGTGAADDSGLPNDRFFAVRPEGSVSTLKIQRTERGDSAVYLCASSLTSGTGNSPLHFGNGTRLTVT.

CDR3 nucleotides: TGTGCCAGCTCACCACCAGCATCAGGGGGCAGCACAGATACGCAGTATTTT. Its translation: CASSPPASGGSTDTQYF. The chain has TRBV18 and TRBJ2-3, with 8 bases matching TRBD1. The V gene's germline CDR1 is KGHSH and CDR2 LQKENI. After removal of 0 bases from V and 0 bases from J, the junction contained 5 bases not matched to a gene. CDR3 length equals 17 residues.

This chain connects TRBV4-3 to TRBJ2-3; possible D gene TRBD2, 6 bases. CDR1 is LGHNA, CDR2 YSLEER, per germline. This CDR3 contains 14 residues. Deletions cut 4 bases from V and 3 bases from J, with 11 bases between. The CDR3 DNA reads TGCGCCAGCAGCCCTCGCGGGGAGACAGATACGCAGTATTTT. Residues: CASSPRGETDTQYF.

This chain connects TRBV6-5 to TRBJ2-5, with D perhaps TRBD1 (6 bases). Germline V gene lookup returns CDR1 MNHEY and CDR2 SVGAGI. V shed 5 bases and J shed 1 base, with 14 bases lying between them. This CDR3 comprises 15 residues. In DNA, the CDR3 is TGTGCCAGCAGTACCCGACAGGCCTTCCAAGAGACCCAGTACTTC. It is translated as CASSTRQAFQETQYF.

Here the CDR3 DNA reads TGTGCCAGCAGCCTGACCCGGGGGGAAGGAGGGCATCATGGCTACACCTTC. Protein: CASSLTRGEGGHHGYTF. The chain couples TRBV2 to TRBJ1-2; a possible D gene is TRBD1 (5 bases). The V end was cut by 6 bases, the J end by 6 bases, with 26 bases between. The CDR3 runs 17 residues. CDR1 is SNHLY and CDR2 is FYNNEI in the germline V gene.